These 9 T cell receptor beta chains originate from one sample sequenced in a study of blood T cell repertoires in COVID-19. TCRdb keeps only in-frame clones here, not all; method: immunoSEQ multiplex PCR. The table lists a few hundred thousand clones, 70% to 90% of them singletons, with approximately 12% in the top ten. Specimen: peripheral blood. These receptor sequences come from a woman between 55 and 75 years old with acute or convalescent COVID-19.

The rearrangement joins TRBV28 to TRBJ1-1; tentatively, D is TRBD1 (6 bases). The V end lost 2 bases, the J end lost 0 bases, and 10 bases lay between the germline ends. Germline V gene lookup returns CDR1 MDHEN and CDR2 SYDVKM. The CDR3 loop spans 15 amino acids. The CDR3 spells CASSLADRLNTEAFF. In DNA form, the CDR3 reads TGTGCCAGCAGTTTAGCCGACAGGTTGAACACTGAAGCTTTCTTT.

J is TRBJ2-1 and V is TRBV4-1; 15 bases align to TRBD2. After removal of 3 bases from V and 9 bases from J, the junction contained 6 bases not matched to a gene. Germline V gene data show CDR1 as MGHRA and CDR2 as YSYEKL. The CDR3 runs 16 residues. The CDR3 here is CASSQRTSGRGLEQFF. The CDR3 nucleotides read TGCGCCAGCAGCCAGAGGACTAGCGGGAGGGGCCTTGAGCAGTTCTTC.

The gene calls are TRBV11-3 and TRBJ2-1, with a weak D call TRBD2 (5 bases). Per germline, CDR1 SGHNT and CDR2 YENEEA. The V end lost 1 base, the J end lost 5 bases, and 6 bases lay between the germline ends. The CDR3 is 13 residues long. The CDR3 spells CASSLGADNEQFF. In DNA, the CDR3 is TGTGCCAGCAGCTTAGGAGCGGACAATGAGCAGTTCTTC.

The chain has TRBV19 and TRBJ1-2, with a tentative D call TRBD1 (5 bases). The CDR3 is 16 residues long. Germline CDR1 reads LNHDA; CDR2 reads SQIVND (reference sequence). V shed 5 bases and J shed 1 base, with 17 bases lying between them. The CDR3 DNA reads as TGTGCCAGTAGTTTCCTGTCGGGGGTACATAACTATGGCTACACCTTC. Its translation: CASSFLSGVHNYGYTF.

The J gene is TRBJ1-3, the V gene TRBV28; D gene uncertain. This CDR3 region has 13 residues. Germline values: CDR1 MDHEN, CDR2 SYDVKM. Between the trimmed V and J ends, which lost 5 bases and 7 bases, there was a span of 12 bases. The CDR3 DNA is TGTGCCAGCAGTACCACGGGCGGGAACACCATATATTTT. This codes for CASSTTGGNTIYF.

The V gene is TRBV10-3, the J gene TRBJ1-6, with unresolved D. Germline CDR1 ENHRY, CDR2 SYGVKD. The CDR3 loop spans 18 amino acids. Deletions cut 6 bases from V and 3 bases from J, with 21 bases between. The CDR3: CAISPASRREIYNSPLHF. DNA for the CDR3: TGTGCCATCAGCCCCGCGTCCCGCCGGGAGATCTATAATTCACCCCTCCACTTT.

This chain connects TRBV3-1 (or the pseudogene TRBV3-2) to TRBJ2-1; 10 positions agree with TRBD1. Unmatched junction bases numbered 6, after V lost 6 bases and J lost 4 bases. The CDR3 spans 15 residues. Germline lookup yields CDR1 LGHDT and CDR2 YNNKEL (reference sequence). CDR3 sequence: CASRRQGALYNEQFF. For the CDR3, the DNA is TGTGCCAGCAGGCGACAGGGGGCCCTTTACAATGAGCAGTTCTTC.

This rearrangement joins TRBV19 to TRBJ1-5; no reliable D call. This CDR3 has 12 amino acids. Trimming cost V 3 bases and J 9 bases, with 9 bases left between them. Germline V gene data show CDR1 as LNHDA and CDR2 as SQIVND (reference sequence). CDR3 sequence (DNA): TGTGCCAGTAGTATCCCCCCCGGGCCCCAGCATTTT. Its protein product is CASSIPPGPQHF. The variable domain in full, completed from reference TRBV19 and TRBJ1-5, reads DGGITQSPKYLFRKEGQNVTLSCEQNLNHDAMYWYRQDPGQGLRLIYYSQIVNDFQKGDIAEGYSVSREKKESFPLTVTSAQKNPTAFYLCASSIPPGPQHFGDGTRLSIL.

This clone was seen once. The chain links TRBV4-3 to TRBJ2-3; the D gene is possibly TRBD1 (6 bases). The CDR3 covers 17 residues. Trimming cost V 2 bases and J 2 bases, with 17 bases left between them. Germline CDR1 LGHNA, CDR2 YSLEER. CDR3 loop: CASSQRLSPGHTDTQYF. CDR3 bases: TGCGCCAGCAGCCAACGATTAAGCCCGGGACACACAGATACGCAGTATTTT.